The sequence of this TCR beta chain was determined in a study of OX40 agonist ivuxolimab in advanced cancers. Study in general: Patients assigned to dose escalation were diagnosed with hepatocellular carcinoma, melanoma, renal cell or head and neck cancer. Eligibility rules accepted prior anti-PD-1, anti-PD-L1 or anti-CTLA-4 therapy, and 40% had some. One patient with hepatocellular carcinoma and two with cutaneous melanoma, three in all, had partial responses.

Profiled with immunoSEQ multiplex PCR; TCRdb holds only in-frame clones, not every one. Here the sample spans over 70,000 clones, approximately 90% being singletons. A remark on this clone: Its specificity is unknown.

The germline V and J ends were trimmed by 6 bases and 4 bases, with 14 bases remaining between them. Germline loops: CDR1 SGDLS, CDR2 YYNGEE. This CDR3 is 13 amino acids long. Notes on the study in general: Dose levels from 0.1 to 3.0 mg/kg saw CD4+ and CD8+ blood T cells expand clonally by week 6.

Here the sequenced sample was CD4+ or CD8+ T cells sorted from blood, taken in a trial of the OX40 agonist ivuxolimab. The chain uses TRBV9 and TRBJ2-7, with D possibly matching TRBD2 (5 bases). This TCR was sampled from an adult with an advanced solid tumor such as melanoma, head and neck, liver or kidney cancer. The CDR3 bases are TGTGCCAGCACCCATGAGGGTGGATACGAGCAGTACTTC. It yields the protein CASTHEGGYEQYF.